This entry lists 22 T cell receptor beta chains sequenced from one sample in a study of T cells in Graves' hyperthyroidism and ophthalmopathy. Amplification of TCR beta CDR3 regions was performed using RNA transcripts as template. Researchers ran a first-round RT-PCR on the TCR CDR3 using the HTBI primer set. TCRdb re-called the multiplex PCR reads through MiXCR, storing one row per CDR3 protein. The sample lists about 560,000 distinct CDR3 sequences, over 15% occurring once. Sequences were obtained from blood. The origin of the receptors is a woman aged 18-29 years with Graves' hyperthyroidism.

This clonotype was counted between two and nine times. The chain employs TRBV20-1 and TRBJ2-7; TRBD1 aligns across 9 bases. The V gene's germline CDR1 is DFQATT and CDR2 SNEGSKA (reference sequence). The ends lost 6 bases at V and 0 bases at J; junction bases unmatched: 9. The CDR3 covers 15 residues. CDR3 sequence: CSAVEGTGPSYEQYF. CDR3 coding DNA: TGCAGTGCCGTAGAAGGGACAGGGCCCTCCTACGAGCAGTACTTC.

The V call is TRBV29-1, the J call TRBJ1-1; D is uncertain. V was shortened by 2 bases and J by 0 bases, with 4 bases between the two germline ends. Germline CDR1 reads SQVTM; CDR2 reads ANQGSEA. CDR3 length: 12 amino acids. DNA of the CDR3: TGCAGCGTTGAAAGGCTGAACACTGAAGCTTTCTTT. Protein: CSVERLNTEAFF.

Many counts were recorded for this clonotype. The rearrangement uses TRBV6-2 or TRBV6-3 and TRBJ1-1; no definite D call. Trimming removed 2 bases at V and 0 bases at J, with 13 bases between. There are 16 residues in the CDR3. Germline assignment: CDR1 MNHEY and CDR2 SVGEGT. Here the CDR3 reads CASSYDTHTMNTEAFF. For the CDR3, the DNA is TGTGCCAGCAGTTACGACACCCATACCATGAACACTGAAGCTTTCTTT.

This clonotype was counted ten times or more. In nucleotides, the CDR3 is TGCGCCAGCAGAGACTGGAGAGATTCCAATCAGCCCCAGCATTTT. Residues: CASRDWRDSNQPQHF. V and J are TRBV10-2 and TRBJ1-5; D unclear. Trimming shortened V by 6 bases and J by 3 bases, and 15 bases separated the two germline ends. This CDR3 comprises 15 residues. Germline V gene lookup returns CDR1 WSHSY and CDR2 SAAADI.

This clonotype occurred many times. The J gene is TRBJ2-1, the V gene TRBV20-1, with D uncertain. CDR3 length: 14 residues. Germline V gives CDR1 DFQATT, CDR2 SNEGSKA (reference sequence). V was pared by 0 bases and J by 0 bases, with 6 bases between. CDR3 sequence reads: CSARDPNSYNEQFF. The CDR3 DNA reads TGCAGTGCTAGAGACCCCAACTCCTACAATGAGCAGTTCTTC.

This clonotype was counted a few times. The chain uses TRBV15 and TRBJ1-2; perhaps TRBD1 as D (5 bases). V lost 2 bases and J lost 0, with 16 bases in between. Germline assignment: CDR1 LNHNV and CDR2 YYDKDF (reference sequence). The CDR3 is made up of 17 amino acids. In DNA form, the CDR3 reads TGTGCCACCAGCAGACAAGGAGGGGTCTCGGCTAACTATGGCTACACCTTC. Translated: CATSRQGGVSANYGYTF.

This clonotype was seen at least ten times. The chain has TRBV2 and TRBJ1-5; maybe TRBD1 (6 bases). CDR1 is SNHLY, CDR2 FYNNEI, per germline. V was shortened by 6 bases and J by 2 bases, with 17 bases between the two germline ends. This CDR3 contains 16 residues. Here the CDR3 reads CASSDWAGVGNQPQHF. The DNA of the CDR3 is TGTGCCAGCAGCGATTGGGCAGGGGTCGGCAATCAGCCCCAGCATTTT.

In its sample, this clonotype was seen many times. The rearrangement links TRBV12-3 or TRBV12-4 to TRBJ1-5; tentative D call: TRBD1 (6 bases). The CDR3 consists of 14 residues. V gave up 4 bases and J gave up 2 bases, with 9 bases separating them. CDR3 loop: CASSSTGRNQPQHF. Written as DNA, the CDR3 is TGTGCCAGCAGTTCGACAGGACGCAATCAGCCCCAGCATTTT.

This clonotype was counted between two and nine times. Here the CDR3 DNA reads TGTGCCAGCAGTTTTGGAGTTGGTTTGGGGCACACTGAAGCTTTCTTT. Amino acid sequence: CASSFGVGLGHTEAFF. The V and J genes are TRBV12-3 or TRBV12-4 and TRBJ1-1; a weak D match, TRBD1 (5 bases). Trimming stripped 3 bases from V and 3 bases from J, with 17 bases between. CDR3 length: 16 amino acids.

The rearrangement links TRBV9 to TRBJ2-7; D gene unclear. Germline-derived CDR1 and CDR2 are SGDLS and YYNGEE. The CDR3 is 17 amino acids. Trimming took 0 bases from V and 0 from J, leaving 16 bases between them. Here the CDR3 reads CASSVGLGRSSSYEQYF. The CDR3 nucleotides are TGTGCCAGCAGCGTAGGTTTGGGCAGGTCGAGCTCCTACGAGCAGTACTTC.

The table lists this clonotype with many counts. CDR3 nucleotide sequence: TGCGCCAGCAGCTTGGTTCAGACCTACAATGAGCAGTTCTTC. Protein product: CASSLVQTYNEQFF. V and J are TRBV5-1 and TRBJ2-1; D gene uncertain. The germline V gene has CDR1 SGHRS and CDR2 YFSETQ. The CDR3 totals 14 residues. Trimming removed 0 bases from V and 2 bases from J, with 6 bases in between.

V gene TRBV12-3 or TRBV12-4 combines with J gene TRBJ2-1, with D unresolved. V was shortened by 2 bases and J by 6 bases, with 8 bases between the two germline ends. The CDR3 extends over 13 amino acids. CDR3 sequence reads: CASSLRAANEQFF. The CDR3 DNA sequence: TGTGCCAGCAGTTTAAGGGCAGCCAATGAGCAGTTCTTC.

Concerning this clonotype itself: With a much larger clone just one base away, this may be a read error. The CDR3 reads CASSLRAGGPREQYF. CDR3 DNA: TGTGCCAGCAGTTTACGGGCAGGGGGGCCTAGGGAGCAGTACTTC. The V and J genes are TRBV12-3 or TRBV12-4 and TRBJ2-7; weak D call: TRBD1 (7 bases). CDR3 length: 15 residues. The V end lost 2 bases, the J end lost 7 bases, and 18 bases lay between the germline ends.

This clonotype has more than one count but fewer than ten. The genes are TRBV5-6 and TRBJ1-5, with a weak D call TRBD1 (5 bases). The germline gives CDR1 SGHDT, CDR2 YYEEEE. V lost 2 bases and J 2 bases, leaving 11 bases between the germline ends. The CDR3 extends over 15 amino acids. DNA for the CDR3: TGTGCCAGCAGCTTTAACACAGGCGGCAATCAGCCCCAGCATTTT. It is translated as CASSFNTGGNQPQHF.

This chain links TRBV12-5 with TRBJ2-5; possible D gene TRBD2, 6 bases. Germline CDR1 and CDR2: LGHNT and FRNRAP. V lost 1 base and J lost 1, with 16 bases in between. This CDR3 contains 17 residues. The CDR3 sequence: CASGLGLNSGTQETQYF. Here the CDR3 DNA reads TGTGCTAGTGGTTTGGGCCTCAATAGCGGAACCCAAGAGACCCAGTACTTC.

The chain links TRBV3-1 to TRBJ1-4; D unclear. The ends were cut back, 1 base at V and 8 bases at J, with 14 bases in the middle. CDR1 and CDR2 (germline): LGHDT, YNNKEL (reference sequence). This CDR3 is 15 amino acids long. In DNA form, the CDR3 reads TGTGCCAGCAGCCAAGGCCAAGCCGGCGGGGAAAAACTGTTTTTT. It specifies CASSQGQAGGEKLFF. The full variable domain, rest sourced from reference TRBV3-1 and TRBJ1-4, is DTAVSQTPKYLVTQMGNDKSIKCEQNLGHDTMYWYKQDSKKFLKIMFSYNNKELIINETVPNRFSPKSPDKAHLNLHINSLELGDSAVYFCASSQGQAGGEKLFFGSGTQLSVL.

This clonotype was seen at least ten times. CDR3 bases: TGTGCCAGCAGAGGAGGGGTCGGCTATGGCTACACCTTC. It encodes CASRGGVGYGYTF. The chain joins TRBV6-1 to TRBJ1-2; D is possibly TRBD1 (5 bases). The germline CDR1 and CDR2 sequences are MNHNS and SASEGT. The CDR3 totals 13 residues. V lost 6 bases, J lost 4 bases, and 12 bases lay in between.

This clonotype was counted many times. The chain carries TRBV5-1 and TRBJ1-2; D uncertain. V gave up 1 base and J gave up 2 bases, with 12 bases separating them. CDR1 SGHRS and CDR2 YFSETQ come from the germline V gene. The CDR3 is 15 amino acids. The CDR3 loop is CASSLLTPPNYGYTF. The CDR3 DNA reads as TGCGCCAGCAGCTTGTTGACCCCACCCAACTATGGCTACACCTTC.

At least ten counts were recorded for this clonotype. The chain links TRBV20-1 to TRBJ1-2; D might be TRBD1 (6 bases). CDR3 length equals 14 residues. Per the germline V gene, CDR1 is DFQATT and CDR2 is SNEGSKA (reference sequence). With 0 bases removed from V and 4 bases from J, the gap between germline ends came to 12 bases. The CDR3 bases are TGCAGTGCTAGAGACCGGACAGCAGGCTATGGCTACACCTTC. It translates to CSARDRTAGYGYTF.

DNA of the CDR3: TGTGCCAGCAGCCCGAAAAGACTAGGGAAGATCAATGAGCAGTTCTTC. It is translated as CASSPKRLGKINEQFF. The rearrangement joins TRBV13 to TRBJ2-1, with D perhaps matching TRBD2 (6 bases). V was pared by 5 bases and J by 6 bases, with 20 bases between. The CDR3 loop spans 16 amino acids. Germline lookup yields CDR1 PRHDT and CDR2 FYEKMQ (reference sequence). Based on the CDR3 plus reference TRBV13 and TRBJ2-1, the full variable domain is AAGVIQSPRHLIKEKRETATLKCYPIPRHDTVYWYQQGPGQDPQFLISFYEKMQSDKGSIPDRFSAQQFSDYHSELNMSSLELGDSALYFCASSPKRLGKINEQFFGPGTRLTVL.

This clonotype appeared a few times. V is TRBV5-6 and J is TRBJ2-5; D gene uncertain. Germline V CDR1 and CDR2: SGHDT, YYEEEE. V gave up 0 bases and J gave up 0 bases, with 6 bases separating them. The CDR3 totals 14 residues. The CDR3 spells CASSLGRNQETQYF. CDR3 nucleotide sequence: TGTGCCAGCAGCTTGGGCAGGAACCAAGAGACCCAGTACTTC.

Many counts were recorded for this clonotype. Written as DNA, the CDR3 is TGTGCCAGCAGAGAACAGGGGGCTAGGTTCACTGAAGCTTTCTTT. Its translation is CASREQGARFTEAFF. The chain couples TRBV7-9 to TRBJ1-1; TRBD1 matches 9 bases. J gave up 4 bases and V 6 bases, and 9 bases lay outside the gene matches. The CDR3 consists of 15 residues. Per the germline V gene, CDR1 is SEHNR and CDR2 is FQNEAQ (reference sequence).